Included here is one TCR beta chain sequence, with context. The sample holds a few counts of this clonotype. Its antigen is not yet known. There are no base qualities to consult, and no much larger clone falls within one base. The receptor library was made with 5' RACE. These reads were obtained on an Illumina HiSeq 2500. A second PCR of roughly 7 to 12 cycles was run with a J-beta primer mix and a sample-barcoded 5' primer. Each TCR beta cDNA molecule received a unique molecular identifier from a template-switch 5' adaptor carrying 12 random nucleotides. Each sample yielded at least 3 million CDR3-containing paired-end reads. First-strand cDNA was synthesized from all RNA with the Mint cDNA synthesis kit, primed by a TRBC-specific oligonucleotide. Following uracil-DNA glycosylase treatment, all cDNA underwent a first 18-cycle PCR with the universal primers M1SS and BC2_uni_R. In the authors' own workflow: Normalization of each sample was performed by random selection of 1 million high-quality reads, each carrying a distinct molecular identifier. Reads with shared molecular identifiers were discarded instead of being binned into consensus sequences. MiTCR, set to a Q25 quality threshold and the strictest error-elimination algorithm, was used for CDR3 identification, clonotype clustering and error correction. A nonparametric unseen species model using Euler transformation provided a lower-bound estimate of total TCR beta diversity. The public reads were reprocessed in TCRdb via fastp at Q25 and MiXCR, keeping in-frame beta chains. Records with the same CDR3 protein are collapsed into one entry carrying the most frequent genes and DNA. It is TCRdb's table, rather than the study itself, that gives the V and J calls and clone size. For this sample there are about 1.8 million distinct CDR3 sequences; 49% appear just once. The ten largest clonotypes hold 2.1% of the sample.

This sample is drawn from a study of blood T cells in healthy people across ages (dated by TCRdb to the mid-2010s). General notes on the study: In model experiments, roughly one uniquely barcoded TCR beta cDNA molecule per two T cells was captured by template switching. Using the same blood draw, the study looked at two additional independent replicas of 1 million unique cDNA reads for two donors, one aged 18 to 29 and the other aged 80 or older. Donors were grouped into four age groups: young (average approximately 16 years), middle-aged (less than 40), aged (around 60) and long-lived (over 80). Age-related changes in TCR beta repertoire diversity were measured in the study by deep sequencing normalized with unique cDNA molecular identifiers. To avoid experimental bias, donors of different ages were distributed randomly across sequencing lanes. General conclusions and limits of the study: The long-lived group showed more naive CD4+ T cells, fewer expanded clones and increased TCR diversity than the aged group, suggesting age selection. Bulk unsorted PBMC profiling prevented conclusive comparison of naive and antigen-experienced compartments. Observed TCR beta diversity per million T cells fell roughly linearly with age, and a significant reduction was already apparent by age about 38. Because donor CMV infection status was unknown, age-related changes in expanded clonotypes were potentially confounded. The percentage of naive T cells measured by flow cytometry correlated strongly with observed TCR beta diversity. Estimates of total diversity based on one million sequenced T cells were considered lower bounds and underestimates.

The 39 donors, aged about 6 to 95 years, were systemically healthy Caucasian individuals from Russia. About 10 milliliters of peripheral blood were collected from each donor into EDTA-treated Vacutainer tubes. Ficoll-Paque density-gradient centrifugation was used to isolate PBMCs, with at least 6 million per sample. Trizol reagent was used to extract total RNA from PBMCs, with at least 6 micrograms per sample. The percentages of naive CD45RAhigh/CD27high T cells were determined by flow cytometry on a PBMC aliquot from every donor. Relative to germline, V is missing 8 bases and J is missing 9 bases, with 7 bases of the junction outside any gene match. The CDR3, from cysteine to phenylalanine, totals 13 residues. Solely the CDR3 DNA is kept, with 39 bases framed from the first base. From a lookup of the germline V gene, CDR1 and CDR2 are ENHRY and SYGVKD.

The clonotype was recovered from a woman aged 40 to 49 in good health. This chain is built from TRBV10-3 and TRBJ1-6, with 7 central nucleotides matching TRBD1. The sample comprised blood. The nucleotide sequence reads as follows: TGTGCCATCGCCGACAGGGAGACTTCACCCCTCCACTTT. Its protein product is CAIADRETSPLHF.